The 11 T cell receptor beta chains reported below all come from one sample, sequenced in a study of cytomegalovirus exposure and HLA in healthy donors. The PCR employed 60 Vbeta primers together with 13 Jbeta primers. Method: immunoSEQ multiplex PCR; TCRdb's copy keeps in-frame clones and lacks some. This sample carries around 200,000 clones, more than 75% of them seen once, and the ten largest clones take 2.7%. The sample taken for sequencing was PBMCs. All receptors derive from a woman between 40 and 55 years old in good health and CMV-seronegative.

The V gene is TRBV9, the J gene TRBJ2-2; a possible D gene is TRBD2 (6 bases). The CDR3 spans 18 residues. Germline assignment: CDR1 SGDLS and CDR2 YYNGEE. Trimming cost V 0 bases and J 5 bases, with 20 bases left between them. CDR3 sequence (DNA): TGTGCCAGCAGCGTAGAGGCCCCGACTAGGCCGGGGACCGGGGAGCTGTTTTTT. Protein: CASSVEAPTRPGTGELFF.

The chain joins TRBV2 to TRBJ2-7; possible D gene TRBD2, 6 bases. There are 14 residues in the CDR3. CDR1 SNHLY and CDR2 FYNNEI come from the germline V gene. V was cut by 1 base and J by 2 bases, with 9 bases left in between. In DNA form, the CDR3 reads TGTGCCAGCAGTGAAGGGTGGGGGGCCTACGAGCAGTACTTC. Its protein product is CASSEGWGAYEQYF.

Only one count was recorded for this clone. The CDR3 loop is CAWSEDRGRSFYGYTF. Written as DNA, the CDR3 is TGTGCCTGGAGTGAGGACAGGGGCAGATCGTTCTATGGCTACACCTTC. V usage is TRBV30 and J usage is TRBJ1-2; 9 bases line up with TRBD1. Trimming cost V 1 base and J 4 bases; bases outside gene matches: 10. Germline CDR1 and CDR2: GTSNPN and SVGIG (reference sequence). The CDR3 covers 16 residues.

The rearrangement links TRBV5-6 to TRBJ1-1; D is possibly TRBD1 (6 bases). This CDR3 region has 17 residues. Trimming shortened V by 1 base and J by 5 bases, and 21 bases separated the two germline ends. CDR1 is SGHDT, CDR2 YYEEEE, per germline. The CDR3 DNA reads TGTGCCAGCAGCTTGCTGGGGGGCGGGGGAATAAGGACTGAAGCTTTCTTT. Residues: CASSLLGGGGIRTEAFF.

This clone was seen only a few times. V and J are TRBV7-9 and TRBJ2-2, with D possibly being TRBD1 (6 bases). The CDR3 loop spans 16 amino acids. Trimming took off 5 bases at V and 7 bases at J, with 20 bases between the two ends. The V gene's germline CDR1 is SEHNR and CDR2 FQNEAQ (reference sequence). CDR3 nucleotides: TGTGCCAGCAGCCGTGGTAACAGGGAGTGGATCGGGGAGCTGTTTTTT. As protein: CASSRGNREWIGELFF.

The chain combines TRBV6-5 with TRBJ2-7, with 7 bases that match TRBD1. V dropped 7 bases and J dropped 7; count of bases not matched to a gene: 13. From germline, CDR1 is MNHEY and CDR2 SVGAGI. CDR3 size: 14 residues. CDR3 sequence reads: CASTKEWQGEEQYF. CDR3 bases: TGTGCCAGCACTAAAGAGTGGCAGGGGGAAGAGCAGTACTTC.

About this clone: At one end the junction does not follow the germline gene, possibly because of a read error. The chain carries TRBV6-4 and TRBJ1-2; possibly TRBD1 for D (5 bases). The CDR3 sequence is 12 residues long. The V gene's germline CDR1 is MRHNA and CDR2 SNTAGT. CDR3 loop: CASSAGNYGHTF. DNA of the CDR3: TGTGCCAGCAGTGCAGGGAACTATGGCCACACCTTC.

The chain has TRBV20-1 and TRBJ2-7; no clear D gene. The CDR3 covers 11 residues. Germline V CDR1 and CDR2: DFQATT, SNEGSKA (reference sequence). The V gene lost 1 base and the J gene lost 6 bases, with 7 bases spanning the gap. CDR3 sequence: CSARVPGEQYF. The CDR3 region has the DNA TGCAGTGCTAGAGTTCCAGGCGAGCAGTACTTC.

This clone was counted a few times. The V gene is TRBV6-1, the J gene TRBJ2-2; D unresolved. Germline assignment: CDR1 MNHNS and CDR2 SASEGT. CDR3 length: 14 residues. Trimming removed 8 bases at V and 1 base at J, with 11 bases between. The CDR3 DNA is TGTGCCAGCGCTATGCCAGGGAACACCGGGGAGCTGTTTTTT. It is translated as CASAMPGNTGELFF.

The chain carries TRBV5-1 and TRBJ2-6; possibly TRBD2 for D (7 bases). This CDR3 is 18 amino acids long. Per germline, CDR1 SGHRS and CDR2 YFSETQ. V was clipped by 0 bases and J by 0 bases, with 13 bases between them. The CDR3, as DNA: TGCGCCAGCAGCTTGGTAGGGGGACTAAGCTCTGGGGCCAACGTCCTGACTTTC. Protein: CASSLVGGLSSGANVLTF.

The chain is built from TRBV7-3 and TRBJ2-3, with 8 bases fitting TRBD2. The CDR3 runs 18 residues. With 1 base clipped from V and 2 bases from J, the junction kept 11 bases outside the gene matches. Germline loops: CDR1 SGHTA, CDR2 FQGTGA. The DNA of the CDR3 is TGTGCCAGCAGCTTAATGCCGGCGGGAGGATTCCCCACAGATACGCAGTATTTT. It translates to CASSLMPAGGFPTDTQYF.